What follows are 30 T cell receptor beta chains derived from one specimen sequenced in a study of blood T cell repertoires in COVID-19. The method was immunoSEQ multiplex PCR; TCRdb's version includes in-frame clones alone and lacks a portion of them. This sample has fewer than 80,000 clones, with approximately 89% found just once. Sample: peripheral blood. These receptors were taken from a woman aged 50 to 60 with active COVID-19.

The genes are TRBV23-1 and TRBJ2-7; weak D call: TRBD1 (5 bases). TRBV23-1 is noted as an ORF with a role that remains uncertain. The CDR3 loop spans 13 amino acids. V lost 0 bases, J lost 12 bases, and 15 bases lay in between. CDR3 sequence: CASSQSWQGRGYF. The CDR3 bases are TGCGCCAGCAGTCAATCGTGGCAGGGTAGGGGGTACTTC.

This clone was seen just once. This chain connects TRBV10-1 to TRBJ1-1; no clear D. This CDR3 spans 15 amino acids. Germline lookup yields CDR1 WNHNN and CDR2 SYGVQD (reference sequence). V dropped 0 bases and J dropped 4 bases, with 12 bases sitting between them. The DNA for the CDR3 is TGCGCCAGCAGTGAGTCGCCGGGATCGGGCACTGAAGCTTTCTTT. Translating gives CASSESPGSGTEAFF.

The rearrangement links TRBV2 to TRBJ1-2; D not resolved. The CDR3 covers 12 residues. V was trimmed by 1 base and J by 10 bases, leaving 10 bases between them. Germline V gene lookup returns CDR1 SNHLY and CDR2 FYNNEI. The CDR3: CASSEVDMVYTF. CDR3 DNA sequence: TGTGCCAGCAGTGAAGTTGACATGGTCTACACCTTC.

This chain connects TRBV6-5 to TRBJ1-1; 7 positions match TRBD1. CDR3 size: 15 residues. J was trimmed by 2 bases and V by 6 bases; bases with no gene match: 9. CDR1 is MNHEY, CDR2 SVGAGI, per germline. The CDR3 loop is CASRRSGTVNTEAFF. The CDR3 DNA is TGTGCCAGCAGGCGATCCGGGACAGTCAACACTGAAGCTTTCTTT.

This chain connects TRBV5-6 to TRBJ1-5; 9 nucleotides line up with TRBD1. This CDR3 is 16 amino acids long. V lost 1 base, J lost 6 bases, and 8 bases stayed unmatched. Looked up from germline, CDR1 is SGHDT and CDR2 is YYEEEE. The CDR3 sequence is CASSLISGTGTQPQHF. The CDR3 DNA reads as TGTGCCAGCAGCTTGATAAGCGGGACAGGGACTCAGCCCCAGCATTTT.

The chain uses TRBV12-3 or TRBV12-4 and TRBJ2-3; the D gene is possibly TRBD2 (6 bases). The CDR3 has 12 residues. V lost 4 bases and J lost 13, with 15 bases in between. In DNA, the CDR3 is TGTGCCAGCAGTTCGACGGACTATAATAAGTATTTT. Residues: CASSSTDYNKYF.

This chain uses TRBV6-5 with TRBJ2-1; tentative D call: TRBD2 (6 bases). CDR1 is MNHEY, CDR2 SVGAGI, per germline. This CDR3 is 16 amino acids long. V lost 1 base to trimming and J lost 0 bases, with 10 bases between them. CDR3: CASSYLWDSSYNEQFF. CDR3 nucleotides: TGTGCCAGCAGTTACTTATGGGACTCCTCCTACAATGAGCAGTTCTTC.

The chain employs TRBV9 and TRBJ1-2, with D maybe TRBD1 (6 bases). The CDR3 is 15 amino acids. CDR1 and CDR2 (germline): SGDLS, YYNGEE. V lost 6 bases, J lost 4 bases, and 19 bases lay in between. The chain's CDR3 is CASTTAAGTFYGYTF. Here the CDR3 DNA reads TGTGCCAGCACGACCGCGGCAGGGACATTCTATGGCTACACCTTC.

For the CDR3, the DNA is TGCGCCAGCAGCTTTGCAGGCGGGAGGAACACTGAAGCTTTCTTT. This codes for CASSFAGGRNTEAFF. The rearrangement links TRBV5-1 to TRBJ1-1; D gene uncertain. V was pared by 2 bases and J by 1 base, with 12 bases between. The CDR3 covers 15 residues. Germline assignment: CDR1 SGHRS and CDR2 YFSETQ.

This clone was recorded a few times. This rearrangement joins TRBV6-1 to TRBJ1-3; weak D call: TRBD1 (6 bases). V lost 4 bases, J lost 0 bases, and 13 bases lay in between. The length of the CDR3 is 16 residues. Germline CDR1 and CDR2: MNHNS and SASEGT. CDR3 residues: CASSGPGQSSGNTIYF. The CDR3 nucleotides read TGTGCCAGCAGTGGCCCCGGACAGAGCTCTGGAAACACCATATATTTT.

Remarks on this clone: One end of the junction varies from germline; a read error may be responsible. Other DNA sequences from this sample encode an identical CDR3 as well. The chain employs TRBV6-5 and TRBJ1-1; TRBD1 matches 8 bases. Germline CDR1 reads MNHEY; CDR2 reads SVGAGI. The CDR3 contains 14 residues. DNA for the CDR3: TGTGCCAGCTCAAGGACAGGGATGAACACTGAGGCTTTCTTT. It encodes CASSRTGMNTEAFF.

This chain joins TRBV12-3 or TRBV12-4 and TRBJ2-3; D gene uncertain. V was clipped by 6 bases and J by 0 bases, with 4 bases between them. This CDR3 is 12 amino acids long. This CDR3 is CASSLSTDTQYF. The CDR3 bases are TGTGCCAGCAGCCTAAGCACAGATACGCAGTATTTT.

The chain employs TRBV19 and TRBJ2-5; 11 nucleotides agree with TRBD1. Germline CDR1 and CDR2: LNHDA and SQIVND (reference sequence). V shed 5 bases and J 4 bases; nucleotides not matched to a gene: 6. CDR3 length: 15 residues. The CDR3 region has the DNA TGTGCCAGTAGTCTTAGGACAGGGGGCGGAGAGACCCAGTACTTC. Protein product: CASSLRTGGGETQYF.

The chain joins TRBV2 to TRBJ1-2; TRBD1 matches 7 bases. CDR3 length: 15 amino acids. CDR1 SNHLY and CDR2 FYNNEI come from the germline V gene. Losses at the gene ends were 3 bases for V and 5 bases for J; bases not matched to a gene: 9. The CDR3 DNA reads TGTGCCAGCAGTGACGTAAGGGGGCCGGGGTATGGCTACACCTTC. Protein: CASSDVRGPGYGYTF.

The CDR3 DNA follows: TGTGCCAGCAGCCAAGGGACAGCAATTAACTATGGCTACACCTTC. Translation: CASSQGTAINYGYTF. The chain uses TRBV3-1 (or the pseudogene TRBV3-2) and TRBJ1-2; possibly TRBD1 for D (6 bases). Germline V lookup: CDR1 LGHDT, CDR2 YNNKEL (reference sequence). The CDR3 is 15 amino acids. The V and J ends lost 1 base and 1 base respectively, with 10 bases between them.

The V gene is TRBV12-5, the J gene TRBJ2-1, with 10 bases identical to TRBD1. The CDR3 is 15 residues long. Per germline, CDR1 LGHNT and CDR2 FRNRAP. The J segment lost 4 bases and the V segment lost 6 bases, leaving 6 bases of the junction unmatched. CDR3 sequence reads: CASGRDRGLYNEQFF. The DNA for the CDR3 is TGTGCTAGTGGGCGGGACAGGGGTCTATACAATGAGCAGTTCTTC. The full variable domain, with the rest looked up from reference TRBV12-5 and TRBJ2-1, is DARVTQTPRHKVTEMGQEVTMRCQPILGHNTVFWYRQTMMQGLELLAYFRNRAPLDDSGMPKDRFSAEMPDATLATLKIQPSEPRDSAVYFCASGRDRGLYNEQFFGPGTRLTVL.

By sample fraction, this clone is medium-sized. This sequence joins TRBV7-9 and TRBJ2-7; unclear D gene. Germline CDR1 is SEHNR and CDR2 is FQNEAQ (reference sequence). Trimming took 5 bases from V and 2 from J, leaving 10 bases between them. The CDR3 loop spans 13 amino acids. CDR3 sequence reads: CASSPSHTYEQYF. CDR3 nucleotides: TGTGCCAGCAGCCCCTCGCACACCTACGAGCAGTACTTC.

The chain combines TRBV2 with TRBJ1-5; 7 bases fit TRBD1. V was clipped by 2 bases and J by 2 bases; unmatched bases: 3. The germline CDR1 and CDR2 sequences are SNHLY and FYNNEI. There are 15 residues in the CDR3. CDR3 sequence reads: CASSERGLGNQPQHF. The DNA for the CDR3 is TGTGCCAGCAGTGAAAGGGGGCTTGGCAATCAGCCCCAGCATTTT. The full variable domain, with the rest looked up from reference TRBV2 and TRBJ1-5, is EPEVTQTPSHQVTQMGQEVILRCVPISNHLYFYWYRQILGQKVEFLVSFYNNEISEKSEIFDDQFSVERPDGSNFTLKIRSTKLEDSAMYFCASSERGLGNQPQHFGDGTRLSIL.

The V call is TRBV5-8, the J call TRBJ2-7; 8 bases match TRBD1. Germline CDR1 SGHTS, CDR2 YDEGEE. V gave up 2 bases and J gave up 9 bases; unmatched junction bases: 7. The CDR3 runs to 13 residues. In nucleotides, the CDR3 is TGTGCCAGCAGCTTAGGACAGGGCGACTGGCAGTACTTC. Amino acid sequence: CASSLGQGDWQYF.

The CDR3 is CASSSPLYRGKNTQYF. The CDR3 bases are TGTGCCAGCAGTTCACCCCTCTACAGGGGTAAAAATACGCAGTATTTT. The rearrangement uses TRBV27 and TRBJ2-3, with 7 bases matching TRBD1. The junction had 14 bases not matched to a gene; V was cut back by 4 bases and J by 7 bases. The germline gives CDR1 MNHEY, CDR2 SMNVEV (reference sequence). The CDR3 covers 16 residues.

The CDR3 region has the DNA TGTGCCAGTAGTACGACAGGGATTTCAGCCAAAAACATTCAGTACTTC. This codes for CASSTTGISAKNIQYF. The chain has TRBV19 and TRBJ2-4, with 7 bases lining up with TRBD1. With V trimmed by 4 bases and J by 0 bases, 6 bases remained unmatched. The CDR3 has 16 residues. CDR1 and CDR2 (germline): LNHDA, SQIVND (reference sequence).

The chain combines TRBV4-1 with TRBJ2-1, with 8 bases aligning to TRBD2. From germline, CDR1 is MGHRA and CDR2 YSYEKL. Germline trimming cut 1 base from V and 8 bases from J; bases unmatched to any gene: 1. This CDR3 has 13 residues. CDR3 protein: CASSQVGRDEQFF. The CDR3 bases are TGCGCCAGCAGCCAAGTCGGGAGGGATGAGCAGTTCTTC.

J is TRBJ2-1 and V is TRBV7-2; no clear D. The CDR3 runs 13 residues. The V and J ends lost 4 bases and 8 bases respectively, with 12 bases between them. Germline CDR1 and CDR2: SGHTA and FQGNSA. Here the CDR3 DNA reads TGTGCCAGCAGCTATGTCCGCGGCTATGAGCAGTTCTTC. Its translation is CASSYVRGYEQFF.

This clone was seen a single time. CDR3 DNA: TGTGCCAGCAGTCTTCAGGGCGCTTCCAATGAGCAGTTCTTC. Translation: CASSLQGASNEQFF. The V gene is TRBV2, the J gene TRBJ2-1; D may be TRBD1 (5 bases). CDR1 is SNHLY, CDR2 FYNNEI, per germline. The CDR3 extends over 14 amino acids. Deletions cut 5 bases from V and 6 bases from J, with 14 bases between.

The chain recombines TRBV4-1 with TRBJ2-1, with D perhaps TRBD1 (5 bases). V was trimmed by 2 bases and J by 6 bases, leaving 29 bases between them. The CDR3 covers 20 residues. Germline V gene lookup returns CDR1 MGHRA and CDR2 YSYEKL. This CDR3 is CASSQPMTVITAPWGNEQFF. In DNA, the CDR3 is TGCGCCAGCAGCCAACCCATGACAGTAATAACAGCCCCCTGGGGCAATGAGCAGTTCTTC.

The J gene is TRBJ1-3, the V gene TRBV5-1; D is perhaps TRBD1 (5 bases). The germline V and J ends were trimmed by 4 bases and 0 bases, with 14 bases remaining between them. This CDR3 has 16 residues. Per germline, CDR1 SGHRS and CDR2 YFSETQ. CDR3 region: CASSLAGTGSGNTIYF. CDR3 in DNA: TGCGCCAGCAGCCTGGCGGGGACTGGCTCTGGAAACACCATATATTTT.

This clone was seen only a few times. The chain links TRBV7-3 to TRBJ1-1; D perhaps matches TRBD1 (5 bases). Germline V lookup: CDR1 SGHTA, CDR2 FQGTGA. This CDR3 contains 15 residues. Trimming pared 4 bases from V and 0 bases from J, leaving 12 bases between. CDR3 loop: CASSSGLIMNTEAFF. The CDR3 bases are TGTGCCAGCAGCTCGGGACTTATTATGAACACTGAAGCTTTCTTT. Combining the CDR3 with reference TRBV7-3 and TRBJ1-1 gives the whole variable domain GAGVSQTPSNKVTEKGKYVELRCDPISGHTALYWYRQSLGQGPEFLIYFQGTGAADDSGLPNDRFFAVRPEGSVSTLKIQRTERGDSAVYLCASSSGLIMNTEAFFGQGTRLTVV.

The V call is TRBV19, the J call TRBJ1-1; D call uncertain. Between the trimmed V and J ends, which lost 4 bases and 8 bases, there was a span of 17 bases. The germline CDR1 and CDR2 sequences are LNHDA and SQIVND (reference sequence). The CDR3 runs to 14 residues. CDR3 region: CASSSGLGKKEAFF. The CDR3 nucleotides are TGTGCCAGTAGTAGCGGGTTGGGAAAAAAAGAAGCTTTCTTT.

The V call is TRBV19, the J call TRBJ2-5, with TRBD2 as a possible D gene (6 bases). The germline V gene encodes CDR1 LNHDA and CDR2 SQIVND (reference sequence). V dropped 9 bases and J dropped 1 base, with 12 bases sitting between them. The CDR3 length is 13 residues. For the CDR3, the DNA is TGTGCCAGCGCGGGGAGCACCCAAGAGACCCAGTACTTC. Protein product: CASAGSTQETQYF.

The genes are TRBV30 and TRBJ2-7, with 12 bases aligning to TRBD1. The CDR3 has 13 residues. Germline-derived CDR1 and CDR2 are GTSNPN and SVGIG (reference sequence). V gave up 1 base and J gave up 6 bases; unmatched junction bases: 1. DNA for the CDR3: TGTGCCTGGAGTGGGGACAGGGGGCGCGAGCAGTACTTC. It specifies CAWSGDRGREQYF.